Listed here are 15 T cell receptor beta chains from one sample, sequenced in a study of blood T cells in healthy people across ages. Sample-barcoded 5' priming and a J-beta primer mix drove a second PCR of about 7 to 11 cycles. Each CDR3 protein gets one entry after TCRdb re-called the 5' RACE reads with MiXCR. The top ten hold about 32% of the sample, which has 700,000 or so distinct CDR3 sequences, roughly 41% seen once. Sequenced input: blood. The receptors stem from an older man in good health.

This clonotype was counted a few times. The chain is built from TRBV6-5 and TRBJ1-1; 10 nucleotides line up with TRBD1. Germline lookup yields CDR1 MNHEY and CDR2 SVGAGI. Trimming removed 0 bases from V and 5 bases from J; junction bases left unmatched: 12. This CDR3 contains 18 residues. The CDR3, as DNA: TGTGCCAGCAGTTACTCGATTTGGGACAGGGGAGGAGGGACTGAAGCTTTCTTT. Encoded protein: CASSYSIWDRGGGTEAFF.

The gene calls are TRBV30 and TRBJ2-7; possible D gene TRBD1, 6 bases. There are 14 residues in the CDR3. Germline-derived CDR1 and CDR2 are GTSNPN and SVGIG (reference sequence). Trimming shortened V by 8 bases and J by 3 bases, and 20 bases separated the two germline ends. The CDR3, as DNA: TGTGCCGGGACCAGACAGGAGAACAGCTACGAGCAGTACTTC. Its protein product is CAGTRQENSYEQYF.

In this sample, this clonotype turned up a few times. No DNA is shown, since the ends of the CDR3 on it are uncertain; the CDR3 is the one TCRdb lists. V and J are TRBV20-1 and TRBJ2-7; the D call of TRBD2 is as the table states it, not checked on the DNA. CDR1 and CDR2 (germline): DFQATT, SNEGSKA (reference sequence). The CDR3 is 16 amino acids long, termini counted. The CDR3 loop is CSARGPGLAGLYQQYF.

The J gene is TRBJ2-5, the V gene TRBV15; 8 bases match TRBD2. The CDR3 length is 15 residues. Per germline, CDR1 LNHNV and CDR2 YYDKDF (reference sequence). Losses at the gene ends were 4 bases for V and 5 bases for J; bases not matched to a gene: 9. CDR3 in DNA: TGTGCCACCAGCAAGCCCGGGGGGGCGGCTGAGACCCAGTACTTC. It is translated as CATSKPGGAAETQYF.

This clonotype is a singleton in its sample. The genes are TRBV11-2 and TRBJ2-7; D might be TRBD1 (6 bases). Trimming pared 0 bases from V and 0 bases from J, leaving 15 bases between. Germline loops: CDR1 SGHAT, CDR2 FQNNGV. This CDR3 has 17 amino acids. The CDR3, as DNA: TGTGCCAGCAGCTTAGATCAGACAGGTTTGGGCTCCTACGAGCAGTACTTC. It specifies CASSLDQTGLGSYEQYF.

This clonotype was observed a handful of times. V usage is TRBV4-3 and J usage is TRBJ2-2, with D perhaps matching TRBD1 (5 bases). This CDR3 comprises 17 residues. Per germline, CDR1 LGHNA and CDR2 YSLEER. Trimming took 1 base from V and 0 from J, leaving 12 bases between them. The CDR3: CASSQAPKGTNTGELFF. CDR3 coding DNA: TGCGCCAGCAGCCAAGCCCCGAAGGGGACGAACACCGGGGAGCTGTTTTTT.

The rearrangement links TRBV7-3 to TRBJ2-1, with 10 bases lining up with TRBD1. Judging by the DNA end, TRBJ2-7 fits better; the J call may be wrong. The CDR3 consists of 14 residues. From germline, CDR1 is SGHTA and CDR2 FQGTGA. The CDR3 loop reads CASSAGQGHNEQYF. The CDR3 DNA follows: TGTGCCAGCAGCGCGGGACAGGGGCACAATGAGCAGTACTTC.

As to this clonotype: One junction end does not reproduce the germline sequence, and a read error may be involved. The J gene is TRBJ2-1, the V gene TRBV14; weak D call: TRBD1 (5 bases). The CDR3 loop spans 15 amino acids. Germline V gene data show CDR1 as SGHDN and CDR2 as FVKESK. The CDR3 DNA reads as TGTGCCAGCGGCCACAGGAGACTCTCCTACAATGAGCAGTTCTTC. Translation: CASGHRRLSYNEQFF.

Ten or more counts support this clonotype. This chain joins TRBV7-2 and TRBJ1-1, with D perhaps matching TRBD1 (5 bases). The CDR3 covers 13 residues. Germline CDR1 SGHTA, CDR2 FQGNSA. V was clipped by 3 bases and J by 1 base, with 6 bases between them. CDR3 in amino acids: CASSLGRNTEAFF. The CDR3, as DNA: TGTGCCAGCAGCTTGGGGCGGAACACTGAAGCTTTCTTT.

The chain is built from TRBV7-2 and TRBJ1-4; 8 bases fit TRBD1. The CDR3 sequence is 14 residues long. Unmatched junction bases numbered 10, after V lost 5 bases and J lost 11 bases. CDR1 and CDR2 from the germline V gene are SGHTA and FQGNSA. The CDR3 here is CASSPTGVVGKLFF. CDR3 bases: TGTGCCAGCAGCCCGACAGGGGTTGTGGGGAAACTGTTTTTT.

This clonotype was detected only a few times. The V call is TRBV28, the J call TRBJ2-1, with 15 bases that match TRBD2. V was pared by 9 bases and J by 7 bases, with 7 bases of the junction left unmatched. Germline lookup yields CDR1 MDHEN and CDR2 SYDVKM. The CDR3 contains 15 residues. CDR3 sequence (DNA): TGTGCCAGTACCCCGGGACTAGCGGGAGGTAATGAGCAGTTCTTC. Translated, it gives CASTPGLAGGNEQFF.

CDR3 nucleotides: TGTGCCAGCAGCTTCCGGGACAGCCTAAAAGATACGCAGTATTTT. Its translation is CASSFRDSLKDTQYF. The V gene is TRBV7-9, the J gene TRBJ2-3; 7 nucleotides agree with TRBD1. Germline assignment: CDR1 SEHNR and CDR2 FQNEAQ (reference sequence). With 3 bases clipped from V and 5 bases from J, the junction kept 8 bases outside the gene matches. This CDR3 spans 15 amino acids.

The gene calls are TRBV20-1 and TRBJ2-1, with 10 bases lining up with TRBD2. CDR1 and CDR2 from the germline V gene are DFQATT and SNEGSKA (reference sequence). This CDR3 has 15 residues. The junction had 9 bases not matched to a gene; V was cut back by 5 bases and J by 5 bases. The CDR3 DNA sequence: TGCAGTGCTTCTGGAAGGACTAGCGGAAACAATGAGCAGTTCTTC. Encoded protein: CSASGRTSGNNEQFF.

The chain recombines TRBV6-2 or TRBV6-3 with TRBJ2-1; D gene ambiguous. The CDR3 has 16 amino acids. The germline CDR1 and CDR2 sequences are MNHEY and SVGEGT. Trimming stripped 6 bases from V and 7 bases from J, with 22 bases between. This CDR3 is CASSSGSGVSTNEQFF. The CDR3 nucleotides read TGTGCCAGCAGCTCCGGTTCCGGCGTGAGTACAAATGAGCAGTTCTTC.

This clonotype has only a few counts. CDR3 coding DNA: TGTGCCAGCAGTTACGTAAACTCTCGGACAGGCGGCCATTTCTTT. As protein: CASSYVNSRTGGHFF. The rearrangement links TRBV6-5 to TRBJ1-1; 7 bases fit TRBD1. V was clipped by 2 bases and J by 13 bases; unmatched bases: 16. The CDR3 totals 15 residues. From germline, CDR1 is MNHEY and CDR2 SVGAGI.